A selection of T cell receptor beta chains follows, all from one sample in a study of control samples from healthy donors and cancer patients. Sequencing was performed with immunoSEQ multiplex PCR; in TCRdb, only in-frame clones are kept and a portion is missing. The sample contains some 150,000 clones, under 96% of which appear only once. The sequencing sample was made of blood. The receptors come from a woman in her twenties or thirties in good health. CDR3s include the opening cysteine and the closing phenylalanine or tryptophan. The D gene is left open where the match is weak. Size values are once, few and many counts, or a class for expanded clones, and some rows have none.

v_call,clone_size,d_call,j_call,cdr3_nt,cdr3_aa
TRBV9,.,TRBD1,TRBJ2-2,TGTGCCAGCAGCGTAGACAGGGGACGAGGAAGGGAGCTGTTTTTT,CASSVDRGRGRELFF
TRBV2,.,.,TRBJ2-6,TGTGCCAGCAAGGCCTCTGGGGCCAACGTCCTGACTTTC,CASKASGANVLTF
TRBV6-4,few,TRBD1,TRBJ2-7,TGTGCCAGCAGCAGGGACAGCCAAGCCTACGAGCAGTACTTC,CASSRDSQAYEQYF
TRBV5-6,.,TRBD1,TRBJ2-3,TGTGCCAGCAGACTGCCGGGACAGGGGGCGGCAGATACGCAGTATTTT,CASRLPGQGAADTQYF
TRBV2,.,TRBD1,TRBJ1-5,TGTGCCAGCAGTCGACAGGGATATAGCAATCAGCCCCAGCATTTT,CASSRQGYSNQPQHF
TRBV24-1,.,.,TRBJ2-2,TGTGCCACCAGTGATTTTTCCCCCCCTCAAGGGACCGGGGAGCTGTTTTTT,CATSDFSPPQGTGELFF
TRBV14,.,.,TRBJ2-7,TGTGCCAGCAGCCAAGAGGGCGGTAGACCCTACGAGCAGTACTTC,CASSQEGGRPYEQYF
TRBV4-1,.,TRBD2,TRBJ2-3,TGCGCCAGCAGCCTCTCGGGGGGTGCCGCAGATACGCAGTATTTT,CASSLSGGAADTQYF
TRBV4-1,.,TRBD2,TRBJ2-7,TGCGCCAGCAGCCAACCACCGGGACTAGCGGGCTACGAGCAGTACTTC,CASSQPPGLAGYEQYF
TRBV6-5,.,.,TRBJ2-1,TGTGCCATCAGCGGCCGTAGAGGGGTTGGTGAGCAGTTCTTC,CAISGRRGVGEQFF
TRBV6-5,.,.,TRBJ1-1,TGTGCCAGCAGACAGAGCATGAACACTGAAGCTTTCTTT,CASRQSMNTEAFF
TRBV9,.,.,TRBJ2-5,TGTGCCAGCGGAGGGGGGAGCGTTGGAGAGACCCAGTACTTC,CASGGGSVGETQYF
TRBV6-5,once,.,TRBJ2-7,TGTGCCAGCAGATGGCGACCGGGAGAGCAGTACTTC,CASRWRPGEQYF
TRBV7-9,.,TRBD2,TRBJ2-3,TGTGCCAGCAGCTCTAGACTAGCGGAGATCACAGATACGCAGTATTTT,CASSSRLAEITDTQYF
TRBV6-5,.,.,TRBJ1-5,TGTGCCAGCAGCTCCATAAGCAATCAGCCCCAGCATTTT,CASSSISNQPQHF
TRBV10-3,.,TRBD1,TRBJ2-5,TGTGCCATCAGTGAAGGGGGCAGAACACAAGAGACCCAGTACTTC,CAISEGGRTQETQYF
TRBV6-5,.,.,TRBJ1-1,TGTGCCAGCAGTTATGGGGATACGAACACTGAAGCTTTCTTT,CASSYGDTNTEAFF
TRBV29-1,.,TRBD1,TRBJ1-1,TGCAGCGTTGCGTCAGGGGGCAAAGCTTTCTTT,CSVASGGKAFF
TRBV3-1/TRBV3-2,.,.,TRBJ1-1,TGTGCCAGCAGCCAGCCACAGACTGAAGCTTTCTTT,CASSQPQTEAFF
TRBV6-4,.,TRBD2,TRBJ2-1,TGTGCCAGCAGCTCGGATAGCGGGGGGTCCTACAATGAGCAGTTCTTC,CASSSDSGGSYNEQFF
TRBV6-5,.,TRBD1,TRBJ1-6,TGTGCCACTTCCGGACAGGCCTATAATTCACCCCTCCACTTT,CATSGQAYNSPLHF
TRBV3-1/TRBV3-2,.,.,TRBJ1-1,TGTGCCAGCAGCCAGGGATTGAACACTGAAGCTTTCTTT,CASSQGLNTEAFF
TRBV27,.,TRBD2,TRBJ2-3,TGTGCCAGCAGTTTAGGGACTAGCGGGAGTTCAGATACGCAGTATTTT,CASSLGTSGSSDTQYF
TRBV7-9,.,TRBD2,TRBJ2-2,TGTGCCAGCAGCTCCACGGGACCGGGGGGGAACACCGGGGAGCTGTTTTTT,CASSSTGPGGNTGELFF
TRBV19,.,.,TRBJ1-2,TGTGCCAGTAGCCGCAGCAGGCCCTCCTATGGCTACACCTTC,CASSRSRPSYGYTF
TRBV27,.,.,TRBJ2-7,TGTGCCAGCAGTTCCCTGGGGGCAGGGCCGAACGAGCAGTACTTC,CASSSLGAGPNEQYF
TRBV18,.,.,TRBJ1-2,TGTGCCACCACACCCCAAAGACCCGGGAATGGCTACACCTTC,CATTPQRPGNGYTF
TRBV5-5,.,.,TRBJ2-3,TGTGCCAGCAGCTTGAGGACGGCCCCTAGCACAGATACGCAGTATTTT,CASSLRTAPSTDTQYF
TRBV19,.,.,TRBJ1-1,TGTGCCAGTAGTACTTCCGTTCTTGGCACTGAAGCTTTCTTT,CASSTSVLGTEAFF
TRBV7-3,.,.,TRBJ2-2,TGTGCCAGCAGCTTAATAAATTGGGTAGGTACCGGGGAGCTGTTTTTT,CASSLINWVGTGELFF
TRBV5-5,.,.,TRBJ1-5,TGTGCCAGCAGCTTGGAGGTGGGGAGCAATCAGCCCCAGCATTTT,CASSLEVGSNQPQHF
TRBV3-1/TRBV3-2,.,.,TRBJ1-1,TGTGCCAGCAGCCTCCTTTGGGGGCAAGGAAACACTGAAGCTTTCTTT,CASSLLWGQGNTEAFF
TRBV5-1,.,.,TRBJ2-7,TGCGCCAGCAGCTTGACCGGCGGCAGGGCGGCGTACGAGCAGTACTTC,CASSLTGGRAAYEQYF